This T cell receptor (beta chain) was documented in a study of post-analysis software for immune sequencing data. Overall study findings and caveats: Same-batch samples co-clustered strongly by F measure. Roughly five TRBV segments were more frequent in patients than controls; TRBV5-6, TRBV5-1 and TRBV20-1 belonged to this group.

The CDR3 covers 18 residues. Between the trimmed V and J ends, which lost 5 bases and 0 bases, there was a span of 21 bases. Germline assignment: CDR1 MNHEY and CDR2 SVGEGT. Concerning this clonotype: Its matching antigen is unknown.

The TCR beta cDNA libraries contained unique molecular identifiers. Each sample of roughly 0.9 to 11 million input T cells yielded 500,000 or so cDNA molecules, so each molecule approximated one T cell. MiXCR was run by TCRdb on the PCR reads, yielding one entry per CDR3 protein. Altogether 650,000 to 900,000 distinct CDR3 sequences are present, 35% to 55% being singletons, with the ten largest covering around 4.7%. Source material: blood. The sequence was collected from a girl aged 5 to 17 with multiple sclerosis. The chain links TRBV6-2 or TRBV6-3 to TRBJ2-3; tentative D call: TRBD2 (5 bases). CDR3 in amino acids: CASSPLFWSLASTDTQYF. The CDR3 DNA is TGTGCCAGCAGTCCCCTCTTTTGGAGTCTAGCTAGCACAGATACGCAGTATTTT.